Shown below are 3 T cell receptor beta chains from a single sample sequenced in a study of blood T cell repertoires in COVID-19. Repertoires were generated with immunoSEQ multiplex PCR, while TCRdb's copy carries only in-frame clones and drops some. The table shows 250,000 to 350,000 clones, with 87% occurring only once. The sequenced sample consisted of peripheral blood. Every receptor here comes from a woman aged 50 to 65 who had recovered from COVID-19.

Notes on this clone: The same CDR3 arises from other DNA sequences in this sample as well. This chain joins TRBV6-5 and TRBJ1-1; TRBD1 is a possible D gene (6 bases). Germline-derived CDR1 and CDR2 are MNHEY and SVGAGI. The germline V and J ends were trimmed by 0 bases and 2 bases, with 10 bases remaining between them. CDR3 size: 15 residues. The CDR3 sequence: CASSYSSQGNTEAFF. In nucleotides, the CDR3 is TGTGCCAGCAGTTACTCTTCACAGGGCAACACTGAAGCTTTCTTT.

This clone was detected only once. The V call is TRBV27, the J call TRBJ1-2; 7 bases align to TRBD1. V dropped 4 bases and J dropped 3; count of bases not matched to a gene: 11. Germline CDR1 MNHEY, CDR2 SMNVEV (reference sequence). The CDR3 has 16 residues. CDR3 DNA: TGTGCCAGCAGTTCCATACTCCAGGGGGGATACTATGGCTACACCTTC. As protein: CASSSILQGGYYGYTF.

The genes are TRBV3-1 (or the pseudogene TRBV3-2) and TRBJ2-3; TRBD2 matches at 9 bases. Unmatched junction bases numbered 8, after V lost 4 bases and J lost 0 bases. CDR1 LGHDT and CDR2 YNNKEL come from the germline V gene (reference sequence). CDR3 length equals 17 residues. The CDR3 DNA is TGTGCCAGCAGCCCCAACCCTAGCGGGGCTAGCACAGATACGCAGTATTTT. As protein: CASSPNPSGASTDTQYF.